Below are 10 T cell receptor beta chains sequenced from a single sample in a study of blood T cell repertoires in COVID-19. Here immunoSEQ multiplex PCR was the method, and the copy in TCRdb shows in-frame clones only, minus some. Among approximately 240,000 clones, around four fifths were seen once, and the ten largest hold around 4.1%. Sequenced sample: peripheral blood. All receptors come from a woman between 40 and 55 years old with active or convalescent COVID-19.

The chain joins TRBV5-1 to TRBJ1-4, with a tentative D call TRBD1 (5 bases). CDR1 is SGHRS, CDR2 YFSETQ, per germline. V was clipped by 2 bases and J by 7 bases, with 12 bases between them. The CDR3 extends over 14 amino acids. The CDR3 is CASSFGREREKLFF. The CDR3 nucleotides are TGCGCCAGCAGCTTCGGCAGGGAACGTGAAAAACTGTTTTTT.

The chain links TRBV30 to TRBJ2-5, with D hard to call. Germline V gene lookup returns CDR1 GTSNPN and CDR2 SVGIG (reference sequence). V lost 0 bases and J 5 bases, leaving 7 bases between the germline ends. The CDR3 has 12 residues. The CDR3 region is CAWSVQVETQYF. The CDR3 DNA is TGTGCCTGGAGTGTCCAGGTGGAGACCCAGTACTTC.

The V call is TRBV2, the J call TRBJ1-5, with D perhaps TRBD1 (6 bases). Germline assignment: CDR1 SNHLY and CDR2 FYNNEI. Trimming left V 4 bases short and J 9 bases short, with 13 bases between. The CDR3 length is 13 residues. The CDR3 sequence: CASSVEGEGPQHF. The CDR3 nucleotides are TGTGCCAGCAGTGTCGAGGGGGAGGGGCCCCAGCATTTT.

V and J are TRBV28 and TRBJ1-6; 8 nucleotides agree with TRBD1. The CDR3 covers 15 residues. V trimming: 6 bases; J trimming: 5 bases; junction bases outside the gene matches: 6. Germline CDR1 and CDR2: MDHEN and SYDVKM. The CDR3 DNA follows: TGTGCCAGCAGCCCGGGGGACAGGAATAATTCACCCCTCCACTTT. Amino acids: CASSPGDRNNSPLHF.

CDR3 sequence: CSVGDSAYEQYF. CDR3 DNA: TGCAGCGTTGGGGACAGCGCCTACGAGCAGTACTTC. The chain links TRBV29-1 to TRBJ2-7; 7 positions match TRBD1. The CDR3 contains 12 residues. The junction had 2 bases not matched to a gene; V was cut back by 4 bases and J by 2 bases. The germline gives CDR1 SQVTM, CDR2 ANQGSEA.

This chain connects TRBV5-6 to TRBJ1-4; D remains ambiguous. Per the germline V gene, CDR1 is SGHDT and CDR2 is YYEEEE. V gave up 0 bases and J gave up 4 bases, with 7 bases separating them. The CDR3 totals 14 residues. The CDR3 is CASSLAGGNEKLFF. CDR3 sequence (DNA): TGTGCCAGCAGCTTGGCCGGAGGTAATGAAAAACTGTTTTTT.

A single count supports this clone. V usage is TRBV30 and J usage is TRBJ1-4, with D perhaps matching TRBD1 (6 bases). Per the germline V gene, CDR1 is GTSNPN and CDR2 is SVGIG (reference sequence). The V end was cut by 2 bases, the J end by 7 bases, with 17 bases between. The CDR3 is 15 amino acids. In nucleotides, the CDR3 is TGTGCCTGGAGTACCGGGGGGGGCGCGGGTGAAAAACTGTTTTTT. This gives the protein CAWSTGGGAGEKLFF.

V and J are TRBV18 and TRBJ2-3; D may be TRBD1 (6 bases). V lost 6 bases to trimming and J lost 2 bases, with 9 bases between them. The length of the CDR3 is 13 residues. Germline CDR1 is KGHSH and CDR2 is LQKENI. CDR3 DNA sequence: TGTGCCAGCTCTCGGACAGCCACAGATACGCAGTATTTT. Translated: CASSRTATDTQYF.

The chain couples TRBV5-6 to TRBJ1-6; 7 bases line up with TRBD1. The germline V gene has CDR1 SGHDT and CDR2 YYEEEE. V was pared by 4 bases and J by 7 bases, with 8 bases of the junction left unmatched. The CDR3 has 15 amino acids. This CDR3 reads CASSPLDRLNSPLHF. DNA of the CDR3: TGTGCCAGCAGCCCTCTGGACAGGTTGAATTCACCCCTCCACTTT.

The chain joins TRBV9 to TRBJ2-3, with 13 nucleotides matching TRBD2. The V segment lost 4 bases and the J segment 4 bases; nucleotides outside the gene matches: 9. CDR1 is SGDLS, CDR2 YYNGEE, per germline. The CDR3 runs to 17 residues. The CDR3 loop reads CASSTRTSGGRSDTQYF. For the CDR3, the DNA is TGTGCCAGCAGCACCCGGACTAGCGGGGGTCGGTCAGATACGCAGTATTTT.